This section outlines one TCR beta chain sequence together with its context. A second roughly 6 to 11 cycle PCR used barcoded and J-beta primers. One entry per CDR3 protein, called by TCRdb with MiXCR from the 5' RACE reads. The data hold some 890,000 distinct CDR3 sequences, with roughly 29% observed a single time. There were healthy Caucasian individuals from Russia, aged 6 to 90, serving as donors. Every sample had a minimum of 6 million PBMCs isolated. The sample is drawn from a study of blood T cells in healthy people across ages. CDR3 size: 15 residues. In germline, CDR1 is SGHRS, CDR2 YFSETQ. V was pared by 5 bases and J by 7 bases, with 11 bases of the junction left unmatched. These records were also assigned to another study, of T cells of mothers and their children. That work adds: In this cohort, donors were a few healthy Caucasian mothers plus their six children. Slightly higher overlap, not significant, was seen in related mother-child pairs than in unrelated pairs.

The source of this sequence is a woman in her thirties or forties in good health. Specimen: blood. This chain links TRBV5-1 with TRBJ2-1; 8 nucleotides line up with TRBD2. The CDR3 loop is CASRTSGAALNEQFF. The CDR3 DNA sequence: TGCGCCAGCAGAACTAGCGGAGCAGCATTGAATGAGCAGTTCTTC. Filled out from reference TRBV5-1 and TRBJ2-1, the complete variable domain reads KAGVTQTPRYLIKTRGQQVTLSCSPISGHRSVSWYQQTPGQGLQFLFEYFSETQRNKGNFPGRFSGRQFSNSRSEMNVSTLELGDSALYLCASRTSGAALNEQFFGPGTRLTVL.